The T cell receptor beta chain under discussion was sequenced for a study of T-cell memory formation after mild COVID-19. Study context: Largely, TCR clusters stayed within a single donor.

Libraries for TCRalpha and TCRbeta carried sample barcodes and unique molecular identifiers via 5'RACE. In TCRdb, the 5' RACE reads were re-called with MiXCR into one record per CDR3 protein. The sample includes under 450,000 distinct CDR3 sequences, around a quarter of them seen just once. Worth noting for this clonotype: Its matching antigen is unknown.

Study conclusions and caveats: A second wave of clones peaked on day 37, and their SARS-CoV-2 specificity went unconfirmed. Of the contracting clones, CD4+ ones lay mainly in CM and EM, and CD8+ ones in EMRA.

This receptor was identified in an adult woman who had mild COVID-19 (a few samples of this study predate the infection). Cell type and time point are not known. What was sequenced was PBMCs or a T cell subset sorted from them (not recorded which).

The CDR3 DNA sequence: TGTGCCAGCCTCGAGGGGACAGGAGGTAACGAGCAGTACTTC. Translating it yields CASLEGTGGNEQYF. This chain joins TRBV6-1 and TRBJ2-7; TRBD1 aligns across 8 bases. Germline loops: CDR1 MNHNS, CDR2 SASEGT. The junction had 11 bases not matched to a gene; V was cut back by 8 bases and J by 5 bases. The CDR3 spans 14 residues.